Each of the 26 T cell receptor beta chains below was sequenced from the same sample in a study of PD-1 blockade in classical Hodgkin lymphoma. Time point given: newly diagnosed, previously untreated cHL patient sample. TCRdb's table, derived via immunoSEQ multiplex PCR, lists solely in-frame clones and lacks some. The sample lists around 43,000 clones, under 95% occurring once. Sequencing input: peripheral blood mononuclear cells (PBMCs). The source of these receptors is a human donor with classical Hodgkin lymphoma.

V is TRBV2 and J is TRBJ2-1, with a possible D match to TRBD2 (5 bases). Per the germline V gene, CDR1 is SNHLY and CDR2 is FYNNEI. The CDR3 contains 14 residues. The V end lost 7 bases, the J end lost 4 bases, and 14 bases lay between the germline ends. The chain's CDR3 is CASKYERSYNEQFF. As DNA, the CDR3 is TGTGCCAGCAAGTATGAGCGGTCGTACAATGAGCAGTTCTTC.

The V and J genes are TRBV5-1 and TRBJ2-7, with 12 bases that match TRBD2. The CDR3 consists of 16 residues. The J segment lost 5 bases and the V segment lost 4 bases, leaving 10 bases of the junction unmatched. Germline CDR1 SGHRS, CDR2 YFSETQ. The CDR3 loop is CASSNGLAGRGHEQYF. The CDR3 DNA is TGCGCCAGCAGCAACGGACTAGCGGGAAGGGGCCACGAGCAGTACTTC.

J is TRBJ1-3 and V is TRBV6-6; TRBD1 is a possible D gene (5 bases). Germline-derived CDR1 and CDR2 are MNHNY and SVGAGI (reference sequence). Trimming removed 8 bases at V and 3 bases at J, with 17 bases between. The CDR3 is 15 amino acids. CDR3 in DNA: TGTGCCAGCTGCCTGACCAGGGTTGGTGGAAACACCATATATTTT. Translated, it gives CASCLTRVGGNTIYF.

The chain joins TRBV7-3 to TRBJ2-1; 7 nucleotides align to TRBD2. Germline V gives CDR1 SGHTA, CDR2 FQGTGA. This CDR3 contains 15 residues. V lost 5 bases, J lost 4 bases, and 8 bases stayed unmatched. CDR3 residues: CASSPATSPYNEQFF. In nucleotides, the CDR3 is TGTGCCAGCAGCCCCGCGACTAGCCCTTACAATGAGCAGTTCTTC.

V usage is TRBV7-8 and J usage is TRBJ1-2; the match to TRBD1 covers 7 bases. With V trimmed by 5 bases and J by 2 bases, 2 bases remained unmatched. The CDR3 contains 13 residues. The V gene's germline CDR1 is SGHVS and CDR2 FQNEAQ. CDR3 protein: CASSVGQNYGYTF. The CDR3 region has the DNA TGTGCCAGCAGCGTGGGACAGAACTATGGCTACACCTTC.

The DNA for the CDR3 is TGTGCCAGCAGCCCCGGGACTAGCGGGAGTAATGAGCAGTTCTTC. Protein product: CASSPGTSGSNEQFF. J is TRBJ2-1 and V is TRBV5-8, with 14 bases that match TRBD2. This CDR3 region has 15 residues. Unmatched junction bases numbered 4, after V lost 4 bases and J lost 7 bases. The germline V gene has CDR1 SGHTS and CDR2 YDEGEE.

The chain couples TRBV10-2 to TRBJ1-4, with a weak D call TRBD1 (5 bases). V was shortened by 0 bases and J by 4 bases, with 9 bases between the two germline ends. The CDR3 consists of 15 residues. From germline, CDR1 is WSHSY and CDR2 SAAADI. The CDR3 DNA is TGCGCCAGCAGTGAGTCGTCCGGGGGTAATGAAAAACTGTTTTTT. Translated, it gives CASSESSGGNEKLFF.

This rearrangement joins TRBV7-7 to TRBJ2-6, with D hard to call. The germline V gene encodes CDR1 SSHAT and CDR2 FNYEAQ (reference sequence). The CDR3 contains 18 residues. With 5 bases removed from V and 5 bases from J, the gap between germline ends came to 22 bases. Here the CDR3 reads CASSTAYMPQSRANVLTF. DNA of the CDR3: TGTGCCAGCAGCACGGCCTATATGCCACAAAGTCGGGCCAACGTCCTGACTTTC.

This clone was counted a single time. The rearrangement uses TRBV29-1 and TRBJ2-1, with D tentatively TRBD2 (5 bases). The V and J ends lost 6 bases and 12 bases respectively, with 12 bases between them. In germline, CDR1 is SQVTM, CDR2 ANQGSEA. The CDR3 extends over 10 amino acids. The CDR3 loop reads CSVLEGRQFF. DNA for the CDR3: TGCAGCGTCCTAGAGGGTAGGCAGTTCTTC.

The chain carries TRBV7-9 and TRBJ1-6, with D hard to call. This CDR3 is 12 amino acids long. Germline values: CDR1 SEHNR, CDR2 FQNEAQ (reference sequence). Trimming shortened V by 5 bases and J by 7 bases, and 6 bases separated the two germline ends. CDR3 coding DNA: TGTGCCAGCAGCACCTCGAATTCACCCCTCCACTTT. Its protein is CASSTSNSPLHF.

V and J are TRBV7-9 and TRBJ2-1, with TRBD2 as a possible D gene (5 bases). Germline CDR1 is SEHNR and CDR2 is FQNEAQ (reference sequence). V was clipped by 5 bases and J by 1 base, with 12 bases between them. This CDR3 has 15 residues. Here the CDR3 reads CASSPRGESYNEQFF. The CDR3 region has the DNA TGTGCCAGCAGCCCCCGGGGTGAATCCTACAATGAGCAGTTCTTC.

V usage is TRBV28 and J usage is TRBJ1-2; D ambiguous. The CDR3 covers 12 residues. The V gene lost 11 bases and the J gene lost 4 bases, with 14 bases spanning the gap. Germline V lookup: CDR1 MDHEN, CDR2 SYDVKM. The chain's CDR3 is CAGWGKIYGYTF. CDR3 in DNA: TGTGCCGGTTGGGGAAAGATCTATGGCTACACCTTC.

This chain joins TRBV6-1 and TRBJ1-5, with D possibly matching TRBD1 (6 bases). Trimming removed 4 bases from V and 0 bases from J, with 10 bases in between. From germline, CDR1 is MNHNS and CDR2 SASEGT. The CDR3 covers 15 residues. CDR3: CASSGRTASNQPQHF. CDR3 coding DNA: TGTGCCAGCAGTGGGAGGACAGCTAGCAATCAGCCCCAGCATTTT.

V and J are TRBV6-1 and TRBJ1-5; TRBD1 might be the D (5 bases). The CDR3 totals 12 residues. From germline, CDR1 is MNHNS and CDR2 SASEGT. V was cut by 6 bases and J by 9 bases, with 12 bases left in between. CDR3 coding DNA: TGTGCCAGCAGGGAGAGGGGTGCGCCCCAGCATTTT. Amino acid sequence: CASRERGAPQHF.

This chain connects TRBV7-6 to TRBJ2-2; 8 bases agree with TRBD1. The CDR3 spans 20 residues. V was pared by 5 bases and J by 4 bases, with 21 bases of the junction left unmatched. Germline lookup yields CDR1 SGHVS and CDR2 FNYEAQ. CDR3 nucleotides: TGTGCCAGCAGCCAACGGGACAGGCCGACGCAGAAGTCCAGCACCGGGGAGCTGTTTTTT. Its protein is CASSQRDRPTQKSSTGELFF. The variable domain in full, with the rest retrieved from reference TRBV7-6 and TRBJ2-2, is GAGVSQSPRYKVTKRGQDVALRCDPISGHVSLYWYRQALGQGPEFLTYFNYEAQQDKSGLPNDRFSAERPEGSISTLTIQRTEQRDSAMYRCASSQRDRPTQKSSTGELFFGEGSRLTVL.

J is TRBJ2-5 and V is TRBV7-8; 12 bases line up with TRBD1. The ends lost 5 bases at V and 4 bases at J; junction bases unmatched: 5. Germline CDR1 SGHVS, CDR2 FQNEAQ. This CDR3 has 15 amino acids. This chain's CDR3 is CASSPGQGAVETQYF. Written as DNA, the CDR3 is TGTGCCAGCAGCCCGGGACAGGGGGCCGTAGAGACCCAGTACTTC.

This rearrangement joins TRBV29-1 to TRBJ1-1; D is uncertain. The CDR3 length is 10 residues. V gave up 7 bases and J gave up 1 base, with 4 bases separating them. The V gene's germline CDR1 is SQVTM and CDR2 ANQGSEA. The CDR3 region is CSGENTEAFF. The CDR3 region has the DNA TGCAGCGGGGAGAACACTGAAGCTTTCTTT.

The V and J genes are TRBV5-1 and TRBJ1-1; D remains ambiguous. From germline, CDR1 is SGHRS and CDR2 YFSETQ. V was pared by 1 base and J by 5 bases, with 15 bases between. This CDR3 has 15 residues. As DNA, the CDR3 is TGCGCCAGCAGCTTGCGGGGAACCCCGGGGACTGAAGCTTTCTTT. This gives the protein CASSLRGTPGTEAFF.

Details on this clone: The sample contains more than one DNA sequence encoding this CDR3. V gene TRBV2 combines with J gene TRBJ2-7; 11 nucleotides match TRBD1. CDR1 SNHLY and CDR2 FYNNEI come from the germline V gene. The CDR3 contains 14 residues. Losses at the gene ends were 6 bases for V and 7 bases for J; bases not matched to a gene: 8. CDR3 residues: CASSGTGGRGEQYV. In DNA, the CDR3 is TGTGCCAGCAGCGGGACAGGGGGGCGGGGGGAGCAGTACGTC.

About this clone: The junction shows a germline mismatch at one end, possibly a read error. The rearrangement joins TRBV27 to TRBJ2-1; 7 nucleotides align to TRBD2. This CDR3 spans 14 amino acids. Germline CDR1 and CDR2: MNHEY and SMNVEV (reference sequence). The CDR3 DNA sequence: TGTGCCAACAGTCCCAGCGGGACCTACAATGAGCAGTTCTTC. This codes for CANSPSGTYNEQFF.

V usage is TRBV11-2 and J usage is TRBJ2-1, with TRBD2 matching over 12 bases. CDR3 length: 17 residues. Germline CDR1 is SGHAT and CDR2 is FQNNGV. The trim removed 5 bases at V and 4 bases at J, leaving 9 bases unmatched. CDR3 amino acids: CASSPAVGTSGYNEQFF. CDR3 coding DNA: TGTGCCAGCAGCCCCGCGGTTGGGACTAGCGGGTACAATGAGCAGTTCTTC.

This clone appeared a single time. The chain couples TRBV9 to TRBJ1-2; 7 bases align to TRBD1. This CDR3 spans 15 amino acids. Germline assignment: CDR1 SGDLS and CDR2 YYNGEE. J was trimmed by 6 bases and V by 3 bases; bases with no gene match: 11. The CDR3: CASSARGGPGDGYTF. The CDR3 nucleotides are TGTGCCAGCAGCGCTCGAGGGGGCCCGGGGGATGGCTACACCTTC.

This rearrangement joins TRBV4-2 to TRBJ2-3; unclear D gene. The CDR3 has 14 amino acids. The germline V gene encodes CDR1 LGHNA and CDR2 YNFKEQ. Trimming left V 0 bases short and J 6 bases short, with 10 bases between. CDR3 in amino acids: CASSQEGRRDTQYF. The CDR3 DNA follows: TGTGCCAGCAGCCAAGAAGGTCGCCGGGATACGCAGTATTTT.

This sequence joins TRBV18 and TRBJ1-6; D unclear. V was cut by 2 bases and J by 7 bases, with 18 bases left in between. The germline CDR1 and CDR2 sequences are KGHSH and LQKENI. This CDR3 spans 17 amino acids. Here the CDR3 DNA reads TGTGCCAGCTCACCAAACTCCTTTCCGGCGGGGAATTCACCCCTCCACTTT. It specifies CASSPNSFPAGNSPLHF.

There are a few counts of this clone. This chain uses TRBV27 with TRBJ2-1; 8 bases are shared with TRBD1. The CDR3 sequence is 15 residues long. V trimming: 6 bases; J trimming: 8 bases; junction bases outside the gene matches: 12. Germline lookup yields CDR1 MNHEY and CDR2 SMNVEV (reference sequence). The CDR3, as DNA: TGTGCCAGCAGATATGGACAGGGAGGTTTATATGAGCAGTTCTTC. Residues: CASRYGQGGLYEQFF.

The chain uses TRBV27 and TRBJ2-5; D perhaps matches TRBD1 (6 bases). V was cut by 3 bases and J by 7 bases, with 12 bases left in between. CDR1 and CDR2 from the germline V gene are MNHEY and SMNVEV (reference sequence). The CDR3 is 13 amino acids. The DNA for the CDR3 is TGTGCCAGCAGTTTGGGCGTAGGGGGGACCCAGTACTTC. Protein: CASSLGVGGTQYF.